These 20 T cell receptor beta chains were sequenced from one sample in a study of response to subunit inactivated influenza vaccine. TCRdb fed the RT-PCR reads into MiXCR, producing one record per CDR3 protein. The sample shows roughly 500,000 distinct CDR3 sequences, approximately 17% of them seen only once. The source material was CD4+ T cells sorted from PBMCs, sampled roughly 24 months after vaccination. The receptors derive from a man aged 50 to 75 who received an inactivated influenza vaccine.

This rearrangement joins TRBV7-9 to TRBJ2-1, with 13 bases aligning to TRBD2. The CDR3 is 17 amino acids. Germline trimming cut 0 bases from V and 7 bases from J; bases unmatched to any gene: 6. Looked up from germline, CDR1 is SEHNR and CDR2 is FQNEAQ (reference sequence). CDR3 coding DNA: TGTGCCAGCAGCTTAGCCCACGGGACTAGCGGGACTAATGAGCAGTTCTTC. It is translated as CASSLAHGTSGTNEQFF. The full variable domain, rest sourced from reference TRBV7-9 and TRBJ2-1, is DTGVSQNPRHKITKRGQNVTFRCDPISEHNRLYWYRQTLGQGPEFLTYFQNEAQLEKSRLLSDRFSAERPKGSFSTLEIQRTEQGDSAMYLCASSLAHGTSGTNEQFFGPGTRLTVL.

V and J are TRBV5-1 and TRBJ1-4, with D uncertain. The germline V gene encodes CDR1 SGHRS and CDR2 YFSETQ. V dropped 4 bases and J dropped 3 bases, with 10 bases sitting between them. CDR3 size: 14 residues. The CDR3 coding sequence is TGCGCCAGCAGCGACGGCCACGCTAATGAAAAACTGTTTTTT. It specifies CASSDGHANEKLFF.

V and J are TRBV20-1 and TRBJ1-1; a weak D match, TRBD1 (5 bases). In germline, CDR1 is DFQATT, CDR2 SNEGSKA (reference sequence). There are 15 residues in the CDR3. V gave up 5 bases and J gave up 5 bases, with 21 bases separating them. DNA for the CDR3: TGCAGTGCTCCACCGGGGGGGAGGCCGGGGACTGAAGCTTTCTTT. Translation gives CSAPPGGRPGTEAFF.

In this sample, this clonotype turned up a few times. This chain joins TRBV4-1 and TRBJ2-1; tentatively, D is TRBD1 or TRBD2 (5 bases each). The CDR3 loop spans 19 amino acids. Germline CDR1 MGHRA, CDR2 YSYEKL. V lost 8 bases and J 7 bases, leaving 33 bases between the germline ends. The CDR3 reads CASEPKEQRGSAAFNEQFF. The CDR3 coding sequence is TGCGCCAGCGAACCTAAGGAACAGAGGGGCTCCGCCGCTTTTAATGAGCAGTTCTTC.

This clonotype occurred a few times. This sequence joins TRBV7-2 and TRBJ1-4; D call uncertain. The germline V gene has CDR1 SGHTA and CDR2 FQGNSA. Trimming removed 5 bases from V and 5 bases from J, with 15 bases in between. The CDR3 runs to 15 residues. The CDR3 sequence is CASSMLTRPNEKLFF. The CDR3, as DNA: TGTGCCAGCAGCATGCTGACTCGGCCGAATGAAAAACTGTTTTTT.

This clonotype was seen a few times. V and J are TRBV6-5 and TRBJ2-1, with D possibly matching TRBD2 (6 bases). Germline loops: CDR1 MNHEY, CDR2 SVGAGI. V lost 0 bases, J lost 4 bases, and 13 bases lay in between. The CDR3 spans 16 residues. CDR3 loop: CASSYSGGKGYNEQFF. DNA of the CDR3: TGTGCCAGCAGTTACTCGGGCGGGAAAGGATACAATGAGCAGTTCTTC.

V is TRBV5-1 and J is TRBJ2-6; D is possibly TRBD1 (5 bases). Germline V gives CDR1 SGHRS, CDR2 YFSETQ. V was pared by 3 bases and J by 0 bases, with 16 bases between. The CDR3 covers 18 residues. This CDR3 is CASSSITTASSGANVLTF. The CDR3 coding sequence is TGCGCCAGCAGCTCCATAACGACAGCATCCTCTGGGGCCAACGTCCTGACTTTC.

CDR3 in amino acids: CASSPLSGQQETQYF. Written as DNA, the CDR3 is TGTGCCAGCAGCCCCCTCTCTGGACAGCAAGAGACCCAGTACTTC. V gene TRBV7-2 combines with J gene TRBJ2-5, with a tentative D call TRBD1 (6 bases). CDR3 length: 15 residues. CDR1 and CDR2 from the germline V gene are SGHTA and FQGNSA. Trimming pared 5 bases from V and 2 bases from J, leaving 15 bases between.

The rearrangement uses TRBV6-5 and TRBJ2-1; a weak D match, TRBD1 (6 bases). The CDR3 totals 15 residues. V lost 7 bases and J lost 5, with 18 bases in between. The germline gives CDR1 MNHEY, CDR2 SVGAGI. The CDR3: CASIPRDIGDNEQFF. The CDR3 bases are TGTGCCAGCATTCCTCGGGACATTGGTGACAATGAGCAGTTCTTC.

V gene TRBV4-2 combines with J gene TRBJ2-1; 12 positions match TRBD2. CDR3 size: 16 residues. Germline trimming cut 5 bases from V and 9 bases from J; bases unmatched to any gene: 11. Per the germline V gene, CDR1 is LGHNA and CDR2 is YNFKEQ. This CDR3 reads CASSSGASGRVGEQFF. The CDR3 nucleotides are TGTGCCAGCAGCTCAGGGGCTAGCGGGAGGGTCGGTGAGCAGTTCTTC.

The chain has TRBV20-1 and TRBJ2-1; 7 bases are shared with TRBD2. The CDR3 contains 15 residues. Germline V gene sequence: CDR1 DFQATT, CDR2 SNEGSKA (reference sequence). Losses at the gene ends were 2 bases for V and 3 bases for J; bases not matched to a gene: 7. As DNA, the CDR3 is TGCAGTGCTAGAAGGGCGGGGAGGGTCTACAATGAGCAGTTCTTC. Its translation is CSARRAGRVYNEQFF.

In this sample, this clonotype turned up a few times. The genes are TRBV15 and TRBJ1-5, with a tentative D call TRBD1 (5 bases). Germline V gives CDR1 LNHNV, CDR2 YYDKDF (reference sequence). The CDR3 spans 15 residues. V was cut by 5 bases and J by 1 base, with 12 bases left in between. This CDR3 reads CATSLGVLSNQPQHF. The CDR3 DNA sequence: TGTGCCACCAGCCTAGGGGTTTTGAGCAATCAGCCCCAGCATTTT.

J is TRBJ2-4 and V is TRBV6-4; D unresolved. Per germline, CDR1 MRHNA and CDR2 SNTAGT. This CDR3 contains 20 residues. The V end lost 4 bases, the J end lost 6 bases, and 31 bases lay between the germline ends. Written as DNA, the CDR3 is TGTGCCAGCAGTGGCTCGGTGGGCCAGTGGATTAAGGAGTTGGGAAACATTCAGTACTTC. This encodes CASSGSVGQWIKELGNIQYF.

This clonotype was detected only a few times. This chain joins TRBV4-3 and TRBJ2-2; no clear D. V was clipped by 1 base and J by 4 bases, with 7 bases between them. The V gene's germline CDR1 is LGHNA and CDR2 YSLEER. The CDR3 extends over 14 amino acids. CDR3 sequence reads: CASSQVGPTGELFF. For the CDR3, the DNA is TGCGCCAGCAGCCAAGTTGGCCCCACCGGGGAGCTGTTTTTT.

The genes are TRBV12-3 or TRBV12-4 and TRBJ2-1; D not certain. V was pared by 1 base and J by 9 bases, with 13 bases between. The CDR3 spans 14 residues. CDR3 amino acids: CASSLEVGVGEQFF. The CDR3 coding sequence is TGTGCCAGCAGTTTAGAAGTGGGCGTGGGTGAGCAGTTCTTC.

CDR3 protein: CASSQVGGTAVPDTQYF. The CDR3 DNA is TGCGCCAGCAGCCAAGTGGGTGGGACAGCCGTTCCAGATACGCAGTATTTT. The chain recombines TRBV4-1 with TRBJ2-3, with TRBD1 identical over 7 bases. The CDR3 runs to 17 residues. Germline trimming cut 1 base from V and 4 bases from J; bases unmatched to any gene: 11. The V gene's germline CDR1 is MGHRA and CDR2 YSYEKL.

The genes are TRBV6-1 and TRBJ2-5; 11 bases fit TRBD2. Germline loops: CDR1 MNHNS, CDR2 SASEGT. This CDR3 is 17 amino acids long. V shed 4 bases, J shed 5 bases, and the junction held 12 bases outside the gene matches. CDR3 sequence: CASSAPGLAVGGETQYF. CDR3 nucleotide sequence: TGTGCCAGCAGTGCGCCGGGACTAGCGGTAGGGGGGGAGACCCAGTACTTC.

The chain has TRBV12-3 or TRBV12-4 and TRBJ1-1, with D tentatively TRBD1 (5 bases). The CDR3 contains 15 residues. Deletions cut 1 base from V and 3 bases from J, with 12 bases between. The chain's CDR3 is CASSLGPGRDTEAFF. The CDR3 DNA reads TGTGCCAGCAGTTTAGGGCCAGGGAGGGACACTGAAGCTTTCTTT.

The chain links TRBV15 to TRBJ2-1, with D unresolved. V dropped 0 bases and J dropped 8 bases, with 11 bases sitting between them. Germline assignment: CDR1 LNHNV and CDR2 YYDKDF (reference sequence). This CDR3 contains 14 residues. CDR3 region: CATSRDGYGDEQFF. CDR3 sequence (DNA): TGTGCCACCAGCAGAGATGGTTATGGGGATGAGCAGTTCTTC.

This clonotype was seen at least ten times. The chain recombines TRBV7-9 with TRBJ2-3; a weak D match, TRBD1 (5 bases). CDR1 SEHNR and CDR2 FQNEAQ come from the germline V gene (reference sequence). The CDR3 is 11 residues long. V shed 4 bases and J shed 6 bases, with 5 bases lying between them. This CDR3 reads CASSYRDTQYF. As DNA, the CDR3 is TGTGCCAGCAGCTACAGGGATACGCAGTATTTT.